These T cell receptor beta chains were read from a single sample in a study of blood T cell repertoires in COVID-19. Profiled with immunoSEQ multiplex PCR; TCRdb holds only in-frame clones, not every one. The data hold some 220,000 clones, with around 90% observed a single time. Specimen: PBMCs or T cells enriched from blood (not recorded which). The receptors originated from a young woman who had recovered from COVID-19. Each CDR3 is given with its conserved first and last residue. Expanded clones are given a class, and other clones once, few, many or no size at all.

V gene | CDR3 length | clone size | CDR3 protein
TRBV7-9 | 16 | . | CASSHRDRALGNIQYF
TRBV4-2 | 14 | . | CASTLAGGTGELFF
TRBV7-9 | 14 | . | CASSRPRDTGELFF
TRBV5-5 | 13 | . | CASSSYRNTEAFF
TRBV18 | 16 | . | CASSSNTGDDNEKLFF
TRBV5-3 | 14 | . | CARSPGQGFYGYTF
TRBV11-1 | 14 | . | CASSLVQENTEAFF
TRBV18 | 16 | . | CASSPGTGVEDTEAFF
TRBV7-8 | 13 | . | CASSRTGGYGYTF
TRBV5-4 | 16 | . | CASSLDPAGSTDTQYF
TRBV11-3 | 13 | . | CASSFSSYNEQFF
TRBV6-2/TRBV6-3 | 17 | . | CASSYWTGAPGANVLTF
TRBV9 | 14 | . | CASSGRQDFEKLFF
TRBV4-1 | 15 | once | CASSQDSAGPDTQYF
TRBV5-4 | 16 | . | CASSPGLAGIRETQYF
TRBV15 | 13 | . | CATSRTGFYGYTF
TRBV19 | 15 | . | CASSKDRGGTDTQYF
TRBV24-1 | 15 | . | CATSEVGQGKETQYF
TRBV12-3/TRBV12-4 | 12 | . | CASSLSNNEQFF
TRBV6-5 | 15 | . | CASTRRTRGPYEQYF
TRBV5-6 | 14 | once | CASTRGGDNQPQHF
TRBV7-2 | 16 | few | CASSSNRQGAYYGYTF
TRBV5-1 | 14 | once | CASRQYDGANVLTF
TRBV21-1 | 16 | . | CASSTRCDTENTEAFF
TRBV7-9 | 12 | . | CASEEGLYGYTF
TRBV7-9 | 15 | . | CASSLEGAEGNTIYF
TRBV7-9 | 15 | . | CASSETSGGSYEQYF
TRBV13 | 12 | . | CASSLSDRSYTF
TRBV29-1 | 14 | . | CSVGQDTNTGELFF
TRBV7-2 | 15 | . | CASSPTGVRTYEQYF
TRBV27 | 15 | . | CASSLGSGGSWGYTF
TRBV19 | 17 | . | CASSTGGAGARTDTQYF
TRBV5-5 | 14 | . | CASSLVTSSYEQYF
TRBV7-8 | 14 | few | CASSLAGGTYEQYF
TRBV7-2 | 17 | . | CASSLGSGTGGYNEQFF